Listed below are T cell receptor beta chains from one sample, sequenced in a study of control samples from healthy donors and cancer patients. TCRdb keeps only in-frame clones here, not all; method: immunoSEQ multiplex PCR. Among about 410,000 clones, 75% to 95% were seen once, and the ten largest hold around 6.5%. Material: PBMCs. These receptors all stem from a man aged 40-49 years with head and neck cancer. Both conserved end residues are part of each CDR3. A D gene is named only where the DNA matches it firmly. Not all rows give a size; the values are once, few, many and, for expanded clones, a class.

D,V,J,size,CDR3,DNA
TRBD2,TRBV10-3,TRBJ2-3,once,CAIKSGGSTDTQYF,TGTGCCATCAAAAGCGGGGGTAGCACAGATACGCAGTATTTT
NA,TRBV6-5,TRBJ1-4,NA,CASSTGPTNEKLFF,TGTGCCAGCAGTACAGGGCCAACTAATGAAAAACTGTTTTTT
TRBD1,TRBV9,TRBJ1-2,NA,CASSVVGTGDYTF,TGTGCCAGCAGCGTAGTTGGGACAGGGGACTACACCTTC
TRBD2,TRBV6-1,TRBJ2-1,NA,CASSEGWGGLAGGKNNEQFF,TGTGCCAGCAGTGAAGGATGGGGCGGACTAGCGGGAGGAAAGAACAATGAGCAGTTCTTC
NA,TRBV6-4,TRBJ2-3,NA,CASSDSFVWSPSTDTQYF,TGTGCCAGCAGTGACTCTTTTGTTTGGAGCCCTAGCACAGATACGCAGTATTTT
TRBD1,TRBV7-2,TRBJ1-3,NA,CASSLGQGEGYGNTIYF,TGTGCCAGCAGCCTAGGACAGGGTGAGGGGTACGGAAACACCATATATTTT
NA,TRBV6-6,TRBJ1-5,NA,CASSQGGNQPQHF,TGTGCCAGCAGTCAAGGGGGCAATCAGCCCCAGCATTTT
TRBD1,TRBV11-1,TRBJ1-6,NA,CASSPGQGGTYSPLHF,TGTGCCAGCAGCCCCGGACAGGGAGGAACATATTCACCCCTCCACTTT
NA,TRBV4-2,TRBJ1-2,NA,CASSPFGSPYGYTF,TGTGCCAGCAGCCCCTTTGGGAGTCCCTATGGCTACACCTTC
NA,TRBV6-6,TRBJ1-2,NA,CASSYRDASYGYTF,TGTGCCAGCAGTTACCGGGACGCATCCTATGGCTACACCTTC
TRBD2,TRBV3-1/TRBV3-2,TRBJ2-7,NA,CASRPLAGSYEQYF,TGTGCCAGCAGACCACTAGCGGGGTCCTACGAGCAGTACTTC
NA,TRBV6-1,TRBJ1-5,NA,CASSEVMLGGQPQHF,TGTGCCAGCAGTGAAGTAATGCTGGGGGGTCAGCCCCAGCATTTT
TRBD1,TRBV28,TRBJ1-1,once,CASRDGTGDPNTEAFF,TGTGCCAGCAGGGACGGGACAGGGGACCCCAACACTGAAGCTTTCTTT
TRBD1,TRBV19,TRBJ2-1,NA,CASSISRDRLKFF,TGTGCCAGTAGTATCTCACGGGACAGGTTAAAGTTCTTC
NA,TRBV6-2/TRBV6-3,TRBJ2-7,NA,CASSLFVSTYEQYF,TGTGCCAGCAGTTTGTTTGTCTCTACCTACGAGCAGTACTTC
NA,TRBV9,TRBJ1-1,NA,CASSVDEGQNEAFF,TGTGCCAGCAGCGTAGATGAGGGGCAGAATGAAGCTTTCTTT
TRBD1,TRBV27,TRBJ1-5,NA,CASSFQGGQPQHF,TGTGCCAGCAGTTTCCAGGGGGGCCAGCCCCAGCATTTT
NA,TRBV7-3,TRBJ2-2,NA,CATTTKRASTGELFF,TGTGCCACCACAACGAAACGGGCGAGCACCGGGGAGCTGTTTTTT
NA,TRBV6-5,TRBJ1-4,NA,CASSLGVNEKLFF,TGTGCCAGTTCGTTGGGGGTAAATGAAAAACTGTTTTTT
TRBD1,TRBV28,TRBJ2-7,NA,CASSSTGLSPYEQYF,TGTGCCAGCAGTTCGACAGGGTTATCCCCCTACGAGCAGTACTTC
NA,TRBV30,TRBJ1-2,NA,CAWSRAGLGPGYTF,TGTGCCTGGAGTCGGGCAGGGCTGGGCCCAGGCTACACCTTC
NA,TRBV2,TRBJ1-4,NA,CASSPQGQATNEKLFF,TGTGCCAGCTCTCCCCAGGGCCAGGCAACTAATGAAAAACTGTTTTTT
NA,TRBV9,TRBJ1-2,NA,CASSVAPVINYGYTF,TGTGCCAGCAGCGTAGCACCGGTAATTAACTATGGCTACACCTTC
TRBD1,TRBV29-1,TRBJ1-2,NA,CSVDRDWDGYTF,TGCAGCGTGGACAGGGACTGGGATGGCTACACCTTC
TRBD1,TRBV5-6,TRBJ1-5,NA,CASSLGDRGPQPQHF,TGTGCCAGCAGCTTGGGGGACAGGGGCCCTCAGCCCCAGCATTTT
TRBD2,TRBV4-1,TRBJ2-3,NA,CASSHPSSGLVKDTQYF,TGCGCCAGCAGCCATCCATCCTCGGGACTAGTCAAGGATACGCAGTATTTT
TRBD2,TRBV11-2,TRBJ2-1,NA,CASSLNLAGVREQFF,TGTGCCAGCAGCTTAAACCTAGCGGGAGTTCGTGAGCAGTTCTTC
TRBD1,TRBV28,TRBJ2-6,NA,CASHPGQGSGANVLTF,TGCGCCAGCCACCCGGGACAGGGCTCTGGGGCCAACGTCCTGACTTTC
NA,TRBV5-6,TRBJ1-3,NA,CASSLAFVDGNTIYF,TGTGCCAGCAGCTTGGCATTCGTGGATGGAAACACCATATATTTT
TRBD2,TRBV19,TRBJ2-3,NA,CASSTPPGLAGGPRGTDTQYF,TGTGCCAGTAGTACCCCCCCCGGGCTAGCGGGAGGACCCAGGGGCACAGATACGCAGTATTTT
TRBD1,TRBV6-2/TRBV6-3,TRBJ2-7,NA,CASSYGQVYEQYF,TGTGCCAGCAGTTACGGACAGGTCTACGAGCAGTACTTC
NA,TRBV11-2,TRBJ1-5,NA,CASSGTGLKAQHF,TGTGCCAGCAGCGGAACAGGGCTGAAGGCCCAGCATTTT
NA,TRBV19,TRBJ1-3,NA,CASSRDPGSGNTIYF,TGTGCCAGTAGTAGGGACCCCGGCTCTGGAAACACCATATATTTT
NA,TRBV24-1,TRBJ2-3,NA,CATSDSRSTDTQYF,TGTGCCACCAGTGATTCCCGTAGCACAGATACGCAGTATTTT
NA,TRBV5-1,TRBJ1-5,NA,CASSLGGGNQPQHF,TGCGCCAGCAGCCTTGGAGGGGGCAATCAGCCCCAGCATTTT
TRBD2,TRBV5-4,TRBJ2-2,NA,CASSLPSGGPGTGELFF,TGTGCCAGCAGCTTACCTAGCGGGGGGCCGGGCACCGGGGAGCTGTTTTTT
TRBD1,TRBV9,TRBJ1-5,NA,CASSPTTGADNQPQHF,TGTGCCAGCAGCCCAACGACAGGGGCGGACAATCAGCCCCAGCATTTT
TRBD2,TRBV13,TRBJ2-3,NA,CASSHTAGGSTDTQYF,TGTGCCAGCAGCCACACAGCGGGGGGAAGCACAGATACGCAGTATTTT
TRBD2,TRBV5-8,TRBJ2-7,NA,CASSSISRGGKTYEQYF,TGTGCCAGCAGCTCTATTTCGCGCGGGGGGAAAACCTACGAGCAGTACTTC
NA,TRBV3-1/TRBV3-2,TRBJ1-3,NA,CASWHTGGSDPIYF,TGTGCCAGCTGGCATACCGGGGGGTCCGATCCCATATATTTT
NA,TRBV6-2/TRBV6-3,TRBJ2-7,NA,CASSFGAYEQYF,TGTGCCAGCAGTTTCGGTGCCTACGAGCAGTACTTC
NA,TRBV5-6,TRBJ1-2,NA,CASSSDGSYGYTF,TGTGCCAGCAGCTCAGACGGATCCTATGGCTACACCTTC